Presented here are 27 T cell receptor beta chains from one specimen sequenced in a study of CD8 T cells in ankylosing spondylitis. In TCRdb, the 5' RACE reads were re-called with MiXCR into one record per CDR3 protein. Among a few hundred thousand distinct CDR3 sequences listed, approximately 11% were seen once. Input material: blood, either unsorted or a sorted T cell fraction (not recorded which). The receptors shown here come from a male donor with ankylosing spondylitis or in good health (not recorded which).

This clonotype has at least ten counts. V and J are TRBV29-1 and TRBJ1-1; perhaps TRBD1 as D (6 bases). Trimming pared 3 bases from V and 6 bases from J, leaving 14 bases between. CDR1 SQVTM and CDR2 ANQGSEA come from the germline V gene. CDR3 size: 13 residues. In nucleotides, the CDR3 is TGCAGCGTTGAGGGGGCGAGAGGGGCTGAAGCTTTCTTT. Its protein product is CSVEGARGAEAFF.

The V and J genes are TRBV20-1 and TRBJ1-1, with D possibly matching TRBD1 (5 bases). With 1 base removed from V and 7 bases from J, the gap between germline ends came to 13 bases. Germline CDR1 is DFQATT and CDR2 is SNEGSKA (reference sequence). The CDR3 is made up of 13 amino acids. Here the CDR3 reads CSARGGGDGEAFF. The CDR3 nucleotides are TGCAGTGCTAGAGGCGGAGGGGACGGTGAAGCTTTCTTT.

This clonotype has ten or more counts. The chain is built from TRBV6-1 and TRBJ2-5; D is possibly TRBD1 (6 bases). The V gene's germline CDR1 is MNHNS and CDR2 SASEGT. This CDR3 has 16 amino acids. V was clipped by 5 bases and J by 4 bases, with 20 bases between them. This CDR3 is CASSRRTASRGETQYF. The DNA for the CDR3 is TGTGCCAGCAGTCGCCGGACAGCCTCAAGGGGAGAGACCCAGTACTTC.

The V and J genes are TRBV20-1 and TRBJ2-5; D perhaps matches TRBD1 (6 bases). The CDR3 is made up of 16 amino acids. V was trimmed by 6 bases and J by 5 bases, leaving 25 bases between them. In germline, CDR1 is DFQATT, CDR2 SNEGSKA (reference sequence). In DNA form, the CDR3 reads TGCAGTGCCATAAGACGACCGACAGGAGTTAGGGAGACCCAGTACTTC. This gives the protein CSAIRRPTGVRETQYF.

This clonotype appeared many times. The V call is TRBV20-1, the J call TRBJ1-2; 8 bases fit TRBD1. Trimming took 7 bases from V and 7 from J; bases not matched to a gene: 8. Germline assignment: CDR1 DFQATT and CDR2 SNEGSKA (reference sequence). The CDR3 extends over 12 amino acids. CDR3 DNA sequence: TGCAGTGGAAAGGACAGGGTGGGTGGCTACACCTTC. Protein product: CSGKDRVGGYTF.

This clonotype was recorded at least ten times. The rearrangement links TRBV4-1 to TRBJ1-2; maybe TRBD1 (6 bases). Deletions cut 2 bases from V and 1 base from J, with 20 bases between. Germline CDR1 and CDR2: MGHRA and YSYEKL. The CDR3 consists of 18 residues. The CDR3 coding sequence is TGCGCCAGCAGCCAATTGGGGGGGCAGACCCGACTTAACTATGGCTACACCTTC. It specifies CASSQLGGQTRLNYGYTF.

This clonotype occurred a few times. The chain has TRBV28 and TRBJ2-7, with D hard to call. Per germline, CDR1 MDHEN and CDR2 SYDVKM. Between the trimmed V and J ends, which lost 6 bases and 9 bases, there was a span of 12 bases. The CDR3 totals 11 residues. CDR3 nucleotides: TGTGCCAGCAGGCAGGTTAATTTGCAGTACTTC. Protein: CASRQVNLQYF.

The chain links TRBV20-1 to TRBJ2-7; possibly TRBD1 for D (6 bases). Germline V gene data show CDR1 as DFQATT and CDR2 as SNEGSKA (reference sequence). Trimming shortened V by 0 bases and J by 2 bases, and 11 bases separated the two germline ends. This CDR3 has 14 residues. The CDR3 loop reads CSAREGAGAYEQYF. CDR3 nucleotides: TGCAGTGCTAGAGAAGGGGCAGGGGCCTACGAGCAGTACTTC.

V is TRBV5-5 and J is TRBJ1-1; the D is unclear. Germline values: CDR1 SGHKS, CDR2 YYEKEE (reference sequence). The CDR3 length is 15 residues. Trimming removed 0 bases at V and 1 base at J, with 10 bases between. The CDR3 DNA reads TGTGCCAGCAGCTTGGGTTCCGCAACGAACACTGAAGCTTTCTTT. Its translation is CASSLGSATNTEAFF.

This clonotype was counted ten times or more. The genes are TRBV11-2 and TRBJ2-3; the D gene is possibly TRBD1 (5 bases). Trimming pared 3 bases from V and 0 bases from J, leaving 13 bases between. This CDR3 has 16 amino acids. CDR1 and CDR2 from the germline V gene are SGHAT and FQNNGV. CDR3 bases: TGTGCCAGCAGCTTGGCCCCATGGGGCAGCACAGATACGCAGTATTTT. Translating gives CASSLAPWGSTDTQYF.

This clonotype has a count of ten or more. V and J are TRBV6-1 and TRBJ1-5, with TRBD1 matching 9 bases. The CDR3 length is 15 residues. With V trimmed by 6 bases and J by 2 bases, 5 bases remained unmatched. From germline, CDR1 is MNHNS and CDR2 SASEGT. CDR3 nucleotide sequence: TGTGCCAGCAGGCGGACAGGGGCCGGCAATCAGCCCCAGCATTTT. Its protein product is CASRRTGAGNQPQHF.

The rearrangement uses TRBV30 and TRBJ2-1; D is unclear. The CDR3 loop spans 13 amino acids. V dropped 5 bases and J dropped 0 bases, with 8 bases sitting between them. Germline lookup yields CDR1 GTSNPN and CDR2 SVGIG (reference sequence). Here the CDR3 DNA reads TGTGCCTGGGCCCGGAGCTCCTACAATGAGCAGTTCTTC. Its protein is CAWARSSYNEQFF.

This clonotype was counted at least ten times. CDR3 residues: CASRQGIGYTF. As DNA, the CDR3 is TGTGCCAGCAGGCAGGGGATTGGCTACACCTTC. This chain links TRBV25-1 with TRBJ1-2; tentative D call: TRBD1 (6 bases). The CDR3 is 11 amino acids. Germline V gene lookup returns CDR1 MGHDK and CDR2 SYGVNS. The ends were cut back, 6 bases at V and 7 bases at J, with 9 bases in the middle.

This clonotype was detected ten times or more. This chain links TRBV6-5 with TRBJ2-7; the D is unclear. V lost 2 bases and J lost 2, with 10 bases in between. Germline lookup yields CDR1 MNHEY and CDR2 SVGAGI. This CDR3 is 14 amino acids long. The CDR3 nucleotides read TGTGCCAGCAGTTACGCTGTCAACCCCTACGAGCAGTACTTC. Its translation: CASSYAVNPYEQYF.

This clonotype was seen repeatedly, ten times or more. The V call is TRBV9, the J call TRBJ1-2; no reliable D call. The CDR3 contains 14 residues. Trimming removed 4 bases from V and 1 base from J, with 11 bases in between. The germline V gene encodes CDR1 SGDLS and CDR2 YYNGEE. The CDR3 DNA reads as TGTGCCAGCAGCCCCTCGGATGTTAACTATGGCTACACCTTC. Translating gives CASSPSDVNYGYTF.

This clonotype was seen repeatedly, ten times or more. The V call is TRBV29-1, the J call TRBJ2-7; unclear D gene. Germline CDR1 is SQVTM and CDR2 is ANQGSEA. The ends were cut back, 5 bases at V and 1 base at J, with 15 bases in the middle. This CDR3 comprises 14 residues. DNA of the CDR3: TGCAGCGTTCGTCTCAGAAGGGATTCCTACGAGCAGTACTTC. As protein: CSVRLRRDSYEQYF.

This clonotype showed up many times. The chain carries TRBV5-1 and TRBJ1-1; D uncertain. CDR1 is SGHRS and CDR2 is YFSETQ in the germline V gene. Trimming took off 4 bases at V and 5 bases at J, with 15 bases between the two ends. The CDR3 spans 14 residues. CDR3 sequence (DNA): TGCGCCAGCAGCCCTGAGTGGGTTTTGACTGAAGCTTTCTTT. It translates to CASSPEWVLTEAFF.

This clonotype was recorded at least ten times. This chain joins TRBV29-1 and TRBJ1-1; TRBD1 agrees at 7 bases. V shed 3 bases, J shed 1 base, and the junction held 17 bases outside the gene matches. In germline, CDR1 is SQVTM, CDR2 ANQGSEA. The CDR3 runs 18 residues. The CDR3 coding sequence is TGCAGCGTTGACCCCAGGGAGGTCAGGGGGAGGGGGAACACTGAAGCTTTCTTT. Amino acids: CSVDPREVRGRGNTEAFF.

This clonotype was detected many times. This chain links TRBV12-3 or TRBV12-4 with TRBJ2-3, with D maybe TRBD2 (6 bases). V lost 6 bases and J 0 bases, leaving 10 bases between the germline ends. The CDR3 length is 14 residues. The CDR3 is CASRPGTSTDTQYF. The CDR3 DNA reads as TGTGCCAGCAGGCCCGGGACTAGCACAGATACGCAGTATTTT.

The table lists this clonotype with a few counts. The chain links TRBV5-1 to TRBJ2-1; D is uncertain. The CDR3 sequence is 13 residues long. Germline-derived CDR1 and CDR2 are SGHRS and YFSETQ. Between the trimmed V and J ends, which lost 5 bases and 0 bases, there was a span of 6 bases. The CDR3 spells CASRDVSYNEQFF. As DNA, the CDR3 is TGCGCCAGCAGGGATGTCTCCTACAATGAGCAGTTCTTC.

The table lists this clonotype with many counts. V gene TRBV7-3 combines with J gene TRBJ2-2; unclear D gene. The CDR3 runs to 16 residues. Trimming took off 2 bases at V and 0 bases at J, with 10 bases between the two ends. CDR1 SGHTA and CDR2 FQGTGA come from the germline V gene. Here the CDR3 reads CASSLYAGSNTGELFF. DNA for the CDR3: TGTGCCAGCAGCTTATACGCCGGTTCGAACACCGGGGAGCTGTTTTTT.

The chain carries TRBV7-8 and TRBJ1-1; maybe TRBD1 (6 bases). This CDR3 spans 15 amino acids. V gave up 2 bases and J gave up 3 bases, with 13 bases separating them. Germline V lookup: CDR1 SGHVS, CDR2 FQNEAQ. The CDR3, as DNA: TGTGCCAGCAGCTTACAGGGGATCGGGTACACTGAAGCTTTCTTT. It translates to CASSLQGIGYTEAFF.

This clonotype has at least ten counts. The rearrangement links TRBV6-5 to TRBJ2-7; 10 positions agree with TRBD1. Germline assignment: CDR1 MNHEY and CDR2 SVGAGI. V was clipped by 0 bases and J by 3 bases; unmatched bases: 14. CDR3 length equals 19 residues. DNA for the CDR3: TGTGCCAGCAGTTACTCGAATGTATTCGCCGGACAGGGGGGCTACGAGCAGTACTTC. Protein product: CASSYSNVFAGQGGYEQYF.

Many counts were recorded for this clonotype. V and J are TRBV5-5 and TRBJ1-1, with D tentatively TRBD1 (5 bases). The CDR3 length is 13 residues. The germline V and J ends were trimmed by 1 base and 9 bases, with 13 bases remaining between them. Germline CDR1 and CDR2: SGHKS and YYEKEE (reference sequence). DNA of the CDR3: TGTGCCAGCAGCTTGCGGACAAAAAACAAAGCTTTCTTT. This sequence encodes CASSLRTKNKAFF. Full variable domain (missing parts from reference TRBV5-5 and TRBJ1-1): DAGVTQSPTHLIKTRGQQVTLRCSPISGHKSVSWYQQVLGQGPQFIFQYYEKEERGRGNFPDRFSARQFPNYSSELNVNALLLGDSALYLCASSLRTKNKAFFGQGTRLTVV.

The V gene is TRBV4-1, the J gene TRBJ2-2; 8 nucleotides line up with TRBD1. Trimming cost V 2 bases and J 0 bases; bases outside gene matches: 8. CDR3 size: 18 residues. The germline V gene has CDR1 MGHRA and CDR2 YSYEKL. In DNA, the CDR3 is TGCGCCAGCAGCCAATTTACCGGACAGGGCCCGAACACCGGGGAGCTGTTTTTT. Protein product: CASSQFTGQGPNTGELFF.

In this sample, this clonotype turned up many times. The chain links TRBV15 to TRBJ2-5, with D possibly being TRBD2 (5 bases). This CDR3 contains 13 residues. Trimming took off 5 bases at V and 3 bases at J, with 10 bases between the two ends. The germline V gene encodes CDR1 LNHNV and CDR2 YYDKDF (reference sequence). Here the CDR3 reads CATSPTGEETQYF. The CDR3 DNA sequence: TGTGCCACCAGCCCTACCGGGGAAGAGACCCAGTACTTC. Drawing the rest from reference TRBV15 and TRBJ2-5, the complete variable domain is DAMVIQNPRYQVTQFGKPVTLSCSQTLNHNVMYWYQQKSSQAPKLLFHYYDKDFNNEADTPDNFQSRRPNTSFCFLDIRSPGLGDTAMYLCATSPTGEETQYFGPGTRLLVL.

This clonotype was recorded a few times. V is TRBV7-9 and J is TRBJ1-1; D is unclear. Per the germline V gene, CDR1 is SEHNR and CDR2 is FQNEAQ (reference sequence). The CDR3 has 12 amino acids. The V and J ends lost 2 bases and 7 bases respectively, with 8 bases between them. CDR3 DNA: TGTGCCAGCAGCTTATATAATTTTGAAGCTTTCTTT. Translation gives CASSLYNFEAFF.